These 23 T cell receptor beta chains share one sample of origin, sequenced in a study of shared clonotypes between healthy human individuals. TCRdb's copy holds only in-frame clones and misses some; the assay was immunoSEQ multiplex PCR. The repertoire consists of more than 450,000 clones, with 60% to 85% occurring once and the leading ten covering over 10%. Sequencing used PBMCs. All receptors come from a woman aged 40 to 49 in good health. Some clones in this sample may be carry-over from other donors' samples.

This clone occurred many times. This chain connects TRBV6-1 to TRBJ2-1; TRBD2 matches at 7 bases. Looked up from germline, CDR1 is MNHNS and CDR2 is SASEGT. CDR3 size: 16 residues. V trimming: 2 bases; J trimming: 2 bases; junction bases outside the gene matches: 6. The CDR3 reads CASSETSVLPYNEQFF. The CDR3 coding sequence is TGTGCCAGCAGTGAAACTAGCGTATTACCCTACAATGAGCAGTTCTTC.

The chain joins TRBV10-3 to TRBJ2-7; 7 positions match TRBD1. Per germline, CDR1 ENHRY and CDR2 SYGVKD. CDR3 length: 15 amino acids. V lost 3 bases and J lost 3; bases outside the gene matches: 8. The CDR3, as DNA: TGTGCCATCAGTGAAGGGACAGTAAAGAGCTACGAGCAGTACTTC. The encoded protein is CAISEGTVKSYEQYF.

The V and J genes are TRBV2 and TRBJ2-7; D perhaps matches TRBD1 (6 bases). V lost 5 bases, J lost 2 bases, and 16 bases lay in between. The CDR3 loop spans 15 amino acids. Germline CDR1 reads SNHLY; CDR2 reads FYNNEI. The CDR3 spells CASSSYRAPTYEQYF. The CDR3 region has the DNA TGTGCCAGCAGTTCCTACAGGGCCCCTACCTACGAGCAGTACTTC.

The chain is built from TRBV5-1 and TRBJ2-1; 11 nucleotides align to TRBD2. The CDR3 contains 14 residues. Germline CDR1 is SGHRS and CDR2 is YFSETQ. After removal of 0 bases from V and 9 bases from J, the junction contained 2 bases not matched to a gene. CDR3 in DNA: TGCGCCAGCAGCTTGGACCTAGCGGGGGGTGAGCAGTTCTTC. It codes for CASSLDLAGGEQFF.

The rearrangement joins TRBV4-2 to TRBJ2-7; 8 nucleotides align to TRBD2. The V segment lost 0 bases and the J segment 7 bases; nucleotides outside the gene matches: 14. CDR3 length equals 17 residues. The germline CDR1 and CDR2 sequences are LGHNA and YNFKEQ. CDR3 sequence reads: CASSQEGGTSGPEEQYF. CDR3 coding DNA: TGTGCCAGCAGCCAAGAGGGGGGCACTAGCGGTCCTGAGGAGCAGTACTTC.

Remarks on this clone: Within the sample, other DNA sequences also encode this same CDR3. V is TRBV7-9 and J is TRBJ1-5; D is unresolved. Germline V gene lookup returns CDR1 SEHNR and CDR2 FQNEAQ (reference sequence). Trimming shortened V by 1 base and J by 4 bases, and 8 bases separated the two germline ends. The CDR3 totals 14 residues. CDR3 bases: TGTGCCAGCAGCTTAGGGGCGGGAAATCAGCCCCAGCATTTT. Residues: CASSLGAGNQPQHF.

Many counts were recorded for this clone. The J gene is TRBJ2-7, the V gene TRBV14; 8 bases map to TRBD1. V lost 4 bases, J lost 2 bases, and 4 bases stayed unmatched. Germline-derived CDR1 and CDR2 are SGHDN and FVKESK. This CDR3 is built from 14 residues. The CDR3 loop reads CASSPRTGPYEQYF. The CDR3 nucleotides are TGTGCCAGCAGCCCCCGGACAGGGCCCTACGAGCAGTACTTC. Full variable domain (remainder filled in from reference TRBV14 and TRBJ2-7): EAGVTQFPSHSVIEKGQTVTLRCDPISGHDNLYWYRRVMGKEIKFLLHFVKESKQDESGMPNNRFLAERTGGTYSTLKVQPAELEDSGVYFCASSPRTGPYEQYFGPGTRLTVT.

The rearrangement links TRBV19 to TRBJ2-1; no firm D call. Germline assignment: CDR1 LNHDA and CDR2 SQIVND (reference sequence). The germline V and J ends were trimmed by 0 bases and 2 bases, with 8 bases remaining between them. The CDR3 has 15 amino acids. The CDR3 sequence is CASSIEDTPYNEQFF. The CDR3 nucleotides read TGTGCCAGTAGTATAGAAGATACTCCCTACAATGAGCAGTTCTTC.

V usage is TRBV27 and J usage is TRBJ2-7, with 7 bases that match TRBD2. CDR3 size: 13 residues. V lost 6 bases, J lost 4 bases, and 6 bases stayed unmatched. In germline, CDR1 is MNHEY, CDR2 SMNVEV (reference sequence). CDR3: CASSPPGGYEQYF. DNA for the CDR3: TGTGCCAGCAGCCCCCCGGGGGGTTACGAGCAGTACTTC.

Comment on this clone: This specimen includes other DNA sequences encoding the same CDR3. The CDR3 loop reads CASSLWDPQETQYF. The CDR3 DNA is TGTGCCAGCAGCTTATGGGACCCACAAGAGACCCAGTACTTC. V usage is TRBV7-9 and J usage is TRBJ2-5, with D perhaps given as TRBD1 or TRBD2 (5 bases each). V lost 2 bases, J lost 2 bases, and 9 bases lay in between. Looked up from germline, CDR1 is SEHNR and CDR2 is FQNEAQ (reference sequence). CDR3 length: 14 residues.

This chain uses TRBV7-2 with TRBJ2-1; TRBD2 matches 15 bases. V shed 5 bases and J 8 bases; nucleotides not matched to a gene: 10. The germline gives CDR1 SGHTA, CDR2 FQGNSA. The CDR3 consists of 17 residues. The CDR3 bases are TGTGCCAGCAGCCCCGGACTAGCGGGAGGGATGTTAGATGAGCAGTTCTTC. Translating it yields CASSPGLAGGMLDEQFF.

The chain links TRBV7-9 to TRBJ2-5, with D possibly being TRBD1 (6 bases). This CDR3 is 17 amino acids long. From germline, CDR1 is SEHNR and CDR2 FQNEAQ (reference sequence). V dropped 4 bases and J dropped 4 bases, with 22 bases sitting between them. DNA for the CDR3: TGTGCCAGCAGCTCACCCTATACAGGGTATGGGGGAGAGACCCAGTACTTC. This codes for CASSSPYTGYGGETQYF. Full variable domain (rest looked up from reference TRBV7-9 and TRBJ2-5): DTGVSQNPRHKITKRGQNVTFRCDPISEHNRLYWYRQTLGQGPEFLTYFQNEAQLEKSRLLSDRFSAERPKGSFSTLEIQRTEQGDSAMYLCASSSPYTGYGGETQYFGPGTRLLVL.

The chain's CDR3 is CASSWRGTVNSPLHF. DNA of the CDR3: TGTGCCAGCAGCTGGCGCGGGACAGTGAATTCACCCCTCCACTTT. The chain recombines TRBV5-6 with TRBJ1-6, with 7 bases matching TRBD1. The CDR3 covers 15 residues. Germline assignment: CDR1 SGHDT and CDR2 YYEEEE. V trimming: 3 bases; J trimming: 7 bases; junction bases outside the gene matches: 7.

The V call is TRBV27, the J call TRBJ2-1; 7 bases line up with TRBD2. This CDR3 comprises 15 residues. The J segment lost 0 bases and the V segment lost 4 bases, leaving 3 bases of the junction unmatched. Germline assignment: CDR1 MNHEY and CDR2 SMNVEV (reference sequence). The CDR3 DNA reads TGTGCCAGCAGTTCCGGGAGGAGCTCCTACAATGAGCAGTTCTTC. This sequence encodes CASSSGRSSYNEQFF.

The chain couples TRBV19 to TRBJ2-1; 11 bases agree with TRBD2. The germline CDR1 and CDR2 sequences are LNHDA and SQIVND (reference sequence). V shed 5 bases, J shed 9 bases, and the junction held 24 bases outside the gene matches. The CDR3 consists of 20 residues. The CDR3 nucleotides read TGTGCCAGTAGTGACACTGGGACTAGCGGCAGGGTCGGCTTACGGGCTGAGCAGTTCTTC. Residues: CASSDTGTSGRVGLRAEQFF.

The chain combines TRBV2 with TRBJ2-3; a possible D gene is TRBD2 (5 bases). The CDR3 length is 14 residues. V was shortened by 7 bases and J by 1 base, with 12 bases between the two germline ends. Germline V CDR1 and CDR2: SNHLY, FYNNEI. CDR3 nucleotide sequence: TGTGCCAGCATGAGGGAGAGTGGCACAGATACGCAGTATTTT. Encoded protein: CASMRESGTDTQYF.

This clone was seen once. The CDR3 DNA sequence: TGTGCCAGCAGTTTATCCAGGACAGGCGATAGCTCCTACGAGCAGTACTTC. Amino acid sequence: CASSLSRTGDSSYEQYF. V and J are TRBV27 and TRBJ2-7, with TRBD1 matching over 7 bases. V was clipped by 0 bases and J by 0 bases; unmatched bases: 8. Germline-derived CDR1 and CDR2 are MNHEY and SMNVEV (reference sequence). The CDR3 runs 17 residues.

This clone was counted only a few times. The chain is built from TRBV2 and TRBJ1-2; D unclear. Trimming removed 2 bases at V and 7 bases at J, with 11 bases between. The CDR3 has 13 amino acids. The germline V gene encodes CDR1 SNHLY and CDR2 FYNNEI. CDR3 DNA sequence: TGTGCCAGCAGTGAATTGGTCAGGAGTGGCTACACCTTC. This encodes CASSELVRSGYTF.

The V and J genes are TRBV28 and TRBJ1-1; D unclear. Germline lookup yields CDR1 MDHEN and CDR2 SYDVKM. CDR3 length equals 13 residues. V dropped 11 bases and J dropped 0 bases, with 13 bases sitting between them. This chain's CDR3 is CAHQTTVNTEAFF. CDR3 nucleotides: TGTGCCCACCAAACCACAGTGAACACTGAAGCTTTCTTT.

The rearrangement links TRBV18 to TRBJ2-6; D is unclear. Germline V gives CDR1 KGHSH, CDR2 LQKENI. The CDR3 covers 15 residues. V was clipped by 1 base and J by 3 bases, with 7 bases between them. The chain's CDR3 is CASSPRWSGANVLTF. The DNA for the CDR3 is TGTGCCAGCTCACCACGCTGGAGTGGGGCCAACGTCCTGACTTTC.

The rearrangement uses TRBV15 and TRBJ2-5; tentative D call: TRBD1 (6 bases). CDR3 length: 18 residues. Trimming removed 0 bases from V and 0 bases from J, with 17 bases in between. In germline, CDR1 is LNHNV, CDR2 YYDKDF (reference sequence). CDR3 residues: CATSRDRGAGAYQETQYF. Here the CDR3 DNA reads TGTGCCACCAGCAGAGATAGAGGGGCAGGGGCGTACCAAGAGACCCAGTACTTC.

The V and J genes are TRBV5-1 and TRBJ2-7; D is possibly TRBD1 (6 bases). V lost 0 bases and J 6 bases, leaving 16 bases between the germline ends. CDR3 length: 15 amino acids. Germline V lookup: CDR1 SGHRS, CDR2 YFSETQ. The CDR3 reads CASSLDRVLFAEQYF. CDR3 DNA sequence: TGCGCCAGCAGCTTGGACAGGGTTCTTTTTGCCGAGCAGTACTTC.

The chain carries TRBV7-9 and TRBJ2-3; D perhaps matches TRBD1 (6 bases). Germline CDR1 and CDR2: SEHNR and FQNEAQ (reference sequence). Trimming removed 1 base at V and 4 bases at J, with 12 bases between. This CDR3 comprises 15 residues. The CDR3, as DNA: TGTGCCAGCAGCTTAGGCCCTGGGGGCGCAGATACGCAGTATTTT. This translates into CASSLGPGGADTQYF.